This T cell receptor beta chain stems from a study of blood T cell repertoires in COVID-19. V lost 5 bases and J lost 8, with 18 bases in between. Germline V gene data show CDR1 as MDHEN and CDR2 as SYDVKM. CDR3 length: 14 amino acids. The assay was immunoSEQ multiplex PCR, and TCRdb's table has in-frame clones only and misses some. The sample has fewer than 500,000 clones, about four fifths seen once; the top ten hold approximately 1%. This sequence joins TRBV28 and TRBJ1-2; D is perhaps TRBD1 (5 bases). This clonotype was obtained from a human donor with acute or convalescent COVID-19. The donor label of this sample is uncertain. Input material: peripheral blood. DNA of the CDR3: TGTGCCAGCAGTGGGAGGGGTGCGTTCAACGGCTACACCTTC. Translation gives CASSGRGAFNGYTF.